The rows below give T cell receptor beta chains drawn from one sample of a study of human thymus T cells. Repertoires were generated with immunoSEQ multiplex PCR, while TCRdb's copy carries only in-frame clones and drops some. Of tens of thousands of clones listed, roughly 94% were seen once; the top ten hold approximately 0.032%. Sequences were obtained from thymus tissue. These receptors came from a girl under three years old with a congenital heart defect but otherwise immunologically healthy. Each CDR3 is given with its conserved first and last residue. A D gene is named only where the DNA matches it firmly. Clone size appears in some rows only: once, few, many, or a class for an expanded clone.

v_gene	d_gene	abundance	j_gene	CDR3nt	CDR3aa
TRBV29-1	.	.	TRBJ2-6	TGCAGCGTGGCCCACGGAGTCAACGTCCTGACTTTC	CSVAHGVNVLTF
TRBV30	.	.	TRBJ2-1	TGTGCCTGGAGTGTAGACAGAAGGGGCTCCGCCTACAATGAGCAGTTCTTC	CAWSVDRRGSAYNEQFF
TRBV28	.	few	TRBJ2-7	TGTGCCAGCAGTCTCACAGGGTTCGAGCAGTACTTC	CASSLTGFEQYF
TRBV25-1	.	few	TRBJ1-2	TGTGCCAGCAGTGAGGGAGGGATGAACTATGGCTACACCTTC	CASSEGGMNYGYTF
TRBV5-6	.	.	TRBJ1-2	TGTGCCAGCAGCCTGAAAACAGGTCCACCTAACTATGGCTACACCTTC	CASSLKTGPPNYGYTF
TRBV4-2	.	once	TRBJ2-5	TGTGCCAGCAGCCAAGACCCATTACCAGGGAGGCAAGAGACCCAGTACTTC	CASSQDPLPGRQETQYF
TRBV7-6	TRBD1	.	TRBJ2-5	TGTGCCAGCAGCTTAGATTGGCGGCGCAAGGACAGGGAGTGCGTAGAGACCCAGTACTTC	CASSLDWRRKDRECVETQYF
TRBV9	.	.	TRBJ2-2	TGTGCCAGCAGCCCGGACCGGACTCCAAACACCGGGGAGCTGTTTTTT	CASSPDRTPNTGELFF
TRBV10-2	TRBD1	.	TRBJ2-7	TGCGCCAGCAGTCGAAAGGACAGGGGGCTTCTGAGCTCCTACGAGCAGTACTTC	CASSRKDRGLLSSYEQYF
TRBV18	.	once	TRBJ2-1	TGTGCCAGCTCACCAAAGAAGAGTAGGAGGGGCCGGGGTGAGCAGTTCTTC	CASSPKKSRRGRGEQFF
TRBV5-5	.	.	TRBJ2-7	TGTGCCAGCAGCTCTCCTCCCGCGGGTACGGCCGAGCAGTACTTC	CASSSPPAGTAEQYF
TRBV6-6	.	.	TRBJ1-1	TGTGCCAGCAGTCGGGGGGATTTGAACACTGAAGCTTTCTTT	CASSRGDLNTEAFF
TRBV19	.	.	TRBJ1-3	TGTGCCAGTAGTATCCTTCCTGGCACCATATATTTT	CASSILPGTIYF
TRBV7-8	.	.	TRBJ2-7	TGTGCCAGCAGCTTATTCCGCCGGGGAGGCCGTTCTTACGAGCAGTACTTC	CASSLFRRGGRSYEQYF
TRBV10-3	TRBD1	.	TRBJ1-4	TGTGCCATCAGTGACCAGCTACTAGGACAGGGGATAAAGACTAATGAAAAACTGTTTTTT	CAISDQLLGQGIKTNEKLFF
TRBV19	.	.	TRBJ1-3	TGTGCCAGTAGTATAATCGGGCTCTCTGGAAACACCATATATTTT	CASSIIGLSGNTIYF
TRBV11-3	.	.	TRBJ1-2	TGTGCCAGCAGCTCTCCTTACAGGGTGGTGCAAGTGGGCTCCTATGGCTACACCTTC	CASSSPYRVVQVGSYGYTF
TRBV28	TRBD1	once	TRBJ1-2	TGTGCCAGCAGTTCCGGGACAGGGAAAGCTAACTATGGCTACACCTTC	CASSSGTGKANYGYTF
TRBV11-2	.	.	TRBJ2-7	TGTGCCAGCAGTCGACAGTCGAGCTCCTACGAGCAGTACTTC	CASSRQSSSYEQYF
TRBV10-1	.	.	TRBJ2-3	TGCGCCAGCAGCGATATCTTGGAGGGGGATACGCAGTATTTT	CASSDILEGDTQYF
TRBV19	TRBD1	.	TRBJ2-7	TGTGCCAGTAGTACGGACAGGGACTACGAGCAGTACTTC	CASSTDRDYEQYF
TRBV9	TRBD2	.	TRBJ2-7	TGTGCCAGCAGCAACCGGACTAGTCGGGGCTACGAGCAGTACTTC	CASSNRTSRGYEQYF
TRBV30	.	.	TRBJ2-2	TGTGCCTGGAGTGTAGCGGAGGACAGCCCCAAAAACACCGGGGAGCTGTTTTTT	CAWSVAEDSPKNTGELFF
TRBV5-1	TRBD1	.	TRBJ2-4	TGCGCCAGCAGCTTCGGACAGGAAAGAAACATTCAGTACTTC	CASSFGQERNIQYF
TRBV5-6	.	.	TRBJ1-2	TGTGCCAGCAGCTTGGGGGTCGTTGGCTACACCTTC	CASSLGVVGYTF
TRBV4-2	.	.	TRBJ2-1	TGTGCCAGCAGCCAAGAAACGGGGTTTAATGAGCAGTTCTTC	CASSQETGFNEQFF
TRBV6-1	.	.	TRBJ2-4	TGTGCCAGCAGTGAAGAGCCCCCTCCGGCCGGCATTCAGTACTTC	CASSEEPPPAGIQYF
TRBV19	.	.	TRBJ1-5	TGTGCCAGTAGTATAGTGTCCCCGGGGCCGACGGATCAGCCCCAGCATTTT	CASSIVSPGPTDQPQHF
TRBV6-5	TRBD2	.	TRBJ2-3	TGTGCCAGCAGTTCCCTGCGGGGACTAAGCACAGATACGCAGTATTTT	CASSSLRGLSTDTQYF
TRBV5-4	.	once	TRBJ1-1	TGTGCCAGCAGCTTGGCTGAGTACAAGGGAGCTTTCTTT	CASSLAEYKGAFF
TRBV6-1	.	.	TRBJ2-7	TGTGCCAGCAGTGACGTAACCTTGGGGGACTCAACCCACTACGAGCAGTACTTC	CASSDVTLGDSTHYEQYF
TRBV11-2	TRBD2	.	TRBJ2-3	TGTGCCAGCAGACAACTAGCGAGCACAGATACGCAGTATTTT	CASRQLASTDTQYF
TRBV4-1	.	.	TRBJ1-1	TGCGCCAGCAGCCAACCAGGGGCACAGAACACTGAAGCTTTCTTT	CASSQPGAQNTEAFF
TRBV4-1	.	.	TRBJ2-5	TGCGCCAGCAGCCCGGAAAGAGGCCCAAATGACGGCCGTTCCCAAGAGACCCAGTACTTC	CASSPERGPNDGRSQETQYF
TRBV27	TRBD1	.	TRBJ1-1	TGTGCCAGCAGGGGGAGGACAGGGGGCCCTGAAGCTTTCTTT	CASRGRTGGPEAFF
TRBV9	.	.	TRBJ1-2	TGTGCCAGCAGCGTAGACCCGACTCCTGACGGGGGCTACACCTTC	CASSVDPTPDGGYTF
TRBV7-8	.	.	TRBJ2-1	TGTGCCAGCAGCTTACAAGGGCCCCGTTGGCAGTTCTTC	CASSLQGPRWQFF
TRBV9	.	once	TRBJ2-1	TGTGCCAGCAGCGTAGGGGACGCCCTGTTTGAGCAGTTCTTC	CASSVGDALFEQFF
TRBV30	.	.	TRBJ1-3	TGTGCCTGGAGTCTCGGGACGTCTGGAAACACCATATATTTT	CAWSLGTSGNTIYF
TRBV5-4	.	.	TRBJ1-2	TGTGCCAGCAGCTTGGGGCATATCACGAGCGGCTACACCTTC	CASSLGHITSGYTF
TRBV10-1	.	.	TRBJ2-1	TGCGCCAGCTCGAGTCGAGGGAATGAGCAGTTCTTC	CASSSRGNEQFF
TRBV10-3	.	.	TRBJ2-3	TGTGCCATCAGTGTTCTAGCAAGCACAGATACGCAGTATTTT	CAISVLASTDTQYF
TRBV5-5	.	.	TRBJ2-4	TGTGCCAGCAGCTCAGCCCCTGTCGGGGGCGAAAAAAACATTCAGTACTTC	CASSSAPVGGEKNIQYF
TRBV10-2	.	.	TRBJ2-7	TGCGCCAGCAGGGGCCGTGGCTACGAGCAGTACTTC	CASRGRGYEQYF
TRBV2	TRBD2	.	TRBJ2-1	TGTGCCAGCAGTGGGTCACTAGCGCGTACCTACAATGAGCAGTTCTTC	CASSGSLARTYNEQFF
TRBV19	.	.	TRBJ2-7	TGTGCCAGTAGTACAGGGGTGAGGGACGAGCAGTACTTC	CASSTGVRDEQYF
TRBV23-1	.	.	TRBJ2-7	TGCGCCAGCAGTCAAACGTGGGGGCAGGGGCCCGAGCAGTACTTC	CASSQTWGQGPEQYF
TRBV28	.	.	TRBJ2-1	TGTGCCAGCAGTTCCCCATACTACGAGCAGTTCTTC	CASSSPYYEQFF
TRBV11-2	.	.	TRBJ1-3	TGTGCCAGCACCCCTGGAGTGAATCACTCTGGAAACACCATATATTTT	CASTPGVNHSGNTIYF
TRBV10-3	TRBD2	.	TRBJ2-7	TGTGCCATCAGTGAGTCCCAGACTAGCGGGGGTTCCTACGAGCAGTACTTC	CAISESQTSGGSYEQYF
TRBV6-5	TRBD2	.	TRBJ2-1	TGTGCCAGCAGGGGACTAGCGGGAGTTGAGCAGTTCTTC	CASRGLAGVEQFF
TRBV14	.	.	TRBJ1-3	TGTGCCAGCAGCCCGTGGGGGGCCCGCTCTGGAAACACCATATATTTT	CASSPWGARSGNTIYF